This entry lists 28 T cell receptor beta chains sequenced from one sample in a study of T-cell reconstitution after alpha-beta-depleted transplantation in children. Unique molecular identifiers were used to barcode this TCRbeta library. From the PCR reads, TCRdb called clonotypes with MiXCR, one entry per CDR3 protein. Of about 540,000 distinct CDR3 sequences listed, 18% were seen once; the top ten hold 3% to 3.5%. Sequencing used PBMCs from the stem cell graft donor, obtained from the stem cell graft. The receptors derive from a human donor who donated a stem cell graft to a child with acute lymphoblastic leukemia.

J is TRBJ2-1 and V is TRBV18; 12 bases are shared with TRBD2. Germline values: CDR1 KGHSH, CDR2 LQKENI. The V segment lost 5 bases and the J segment 8 bases; nucleotides outside the gene matches: 4. This CDR3 is 14 amino acids long. CDR3 in DNA: TGTGCCAGCTCATTGACTAGCGGGAGAGATGAGCAGTTCTTC. Its protein is CASSLTSGRDEQFF.

The table lists this clonotype with many counts. V usage is TRBV4-2 and J usage is TRBJ2-1; D is perhaps TRBD1 or TRBD2 (5 bases each). Germline V gene lookup returns CDR1 LGHNA and CDR2 YNFKEQ. The V end lost 0 bases, the J end lost 9 bases, and 18 bases lay between the germline ends. CDR3 length: 16 residues. CDR3 in DNA: TGTGCCAGCAGCCAAGAGGACTTAGTAGGGGCAGGTGAGCAGTTCTTC. The encoded protein is CASSQEDLVGAGEQFF.

The gene calls are TRBV2 and TRBJ2-6; D uncertain. CDR3 size: 14 residues. Trimming pared 6 bases from V and 0 bases from J, leaving 6 bases between. In germline, CDR1 is SNHLY, CDR2 FYNNEI. In DNA form, the CDR3 reads TGTGCCAGCAGAGGGCTCTCTGGGGCCAACGTCCTGACTTTC. Amino acid sequence: CASRGLSGANVLTF.

CDR3 coding DNA: TGTGCCACCAGTGAATCATTTGGAGCTAGAGGGTCCTACGAGCAGTACTTC. This translates into CATSESFGARGSYEQYF. The genes are TRBV24-1 and TRBJ2-7; maybe TRBD2 (5 bases). This CDR3 is 17 amino acids long. Trimming left V 4 bases short and J 1 base short, with 19 bases between. The germline V gene encodes CDR1 KGHDR and CDR2 SFDVKD.

There are many counts of this clonotype. This sequence joins TRBV4-1 and TRBJ2-1; D perhaps matches TRBD2 (7 bases). The CDR3 totals 17 residues. With 0 bases removed from V and 8 bases from J, the gap between germline ends came to 20 bases. CDR1 and CDR2 (germline): MGHRA, YSYEKL. DNA of the CDR3: TGCGCCAGCAGCCAAGATAGGGTGGGGGCGGGAGCCGATGAGCAGTTCTTC. Translation gives CASSQDRVGAGADEQFF.

The chain is built from TRBV11-2 and TRBJ1-1; 9 nucleotides match TRBD1. V dropped 5 bases and J dropped 5; count of bases not matched to a gene: 9. The CDR3 loop spans 15 amino acids. Germline V gene data show CDR1 as SGHAT and CDR2 as FQNNGV. The CDR3: CASSITGGAGTEAFF. The CDR3 DNA is TGTGCCAGCAGCATCACAGGGGGCGCTGGGACTGAAGCTTTCTTT.

This clonotype was picked up a small number of times. This chain joins TRBV5-1 and TRBJ2-5, with 10 bases that match TRBD2. In germline, CDR1 is SGHRS, CDR2 YFSETQ. The CDR3 is made up of 14 amino acids. Unmatched junction bases numbered 0, after V lost 0 bases and J lost 4 bases. The CDR3 loop reads CASSLGTSGETQYF. The CDR3 nucleotides read TGCGCCAGCAGCTTGGGGACTAGCGGAGAGACCCAGTACTTC.

The rearrangement links TRBV6-5 to TRBJ2-6; D unclear. With 2 bases removed from V and 0 bases from J, the gap between germline ends came to 5 bases. The CDR3 totals 15 residues. Germline lookup yields CDR1 MNHEY and CDR2 SVGAGI. This CDR3 reads CASSYPNSGANVLTF. CDR3 nucleotides: TGTGCCAGCAGTTACCCAAACTCTGGGGCCAACGTCCTGACTTTC.

This clonotype has a handful of counts. The chain combines TRBV6-5 with TRBJ2-2; tentative D call: TRBD2 (5 bases). Germline V gives CDR1 MNHEY, CDR2 SVGAGI. CDR3 length: 14 amino acids. Trimming took off 0 bases at V and 7 bases at J, with 9 bases between the two ends. DNA of the CDR3: TGTGCCAGCAGTTACTCGGTGGCGGGCGGGGAGCTGTTTTTT. This encodes CASSYSVAGGELFF.

The chain carries TRBV12-3 or TRBV12-4 and TRBJ1-5; TRBD1 is a possible D gene (6 bases). The V and J ends lost 5 bases and 2 bases respectively, with 16 bases between them. CDR3 size: 16 residues. The CDR3 protein is CASSPQQGLGNQPQHF. The CDR3 coding sequence is TGTGCCAGCAGTCCCCAACAGGGTCTGGGCAATCAGCCCCAGCATTTT.

The CDR3 loop reads CSVRGQGSTDTQYF. As DNA, the CDR3 is TGCAGCGTTAGGGGACAGGGGAGCACAGATACGCAGTATTTT. This sequence joins TRBV29-1 and TRBJ2-3, with TRBD1 identical over 10 bases. The J segment lost 0 bases and the V segment lost 5 bases, leaving 2 bases of the junction unmatched. CDR1 and CDR2 (germline): SQVTM, ANQGSEA. CDR3 length: 14 residues.

This clonotype was counted between two and nine times. This chain connects TRBV5-1 to TRBJ1-3, with a weak D call TRBD1 (6 bases). This CDR3 contains 15 residues. Looked up from germline, CDR1 is SGHRS and CDR2 is YFSETQ. The germline V and J ends were trimmed by 5 bases and 1 base, with 13 bases remaining between them. The CDR3 protein is CASRMEGGSGNTIYF. DNA of the CDR3: TGCGCCAGCAGAATGGAGGGGGGATCTGGAAACACCATATATTTT.

This clonotype was observed a single time. This sequence joins TRBV13 and TRBJ2-2, with D unclear. The CDR3 totals 14 residues. Germline CDR1 PRHDT, CDR2 FYEKMQ (reference sequence). V dropped 4 bases and J dropped 1 base, with 7 bases sitting between them. CDR3 bases: TGTGCCAGCAGCTCACAATTGAACACCGGGGAGCTGTTTTTT. Translated, it gives CASSSQLNTGELFF.

Here the CDR3 DNA reads TGTGCCAGCAGCTCCTCCCTTAAGTCTCCCAGGTTTTACAATGAGCAGTTCTTC. Translated, it gives CASSSSLKSPRFYNEQFF. This chain uses TRBV7-6 with TRBJ2-1; the D is unclear. CDR1 is SGHVS and CDR2 is FNYEAQ in the germline V gene. This CDR3 is built from 18 residues. V lost 4 bases and J 4 bases, leaving 23 bases between the germline ends.

The chain links TRBV9 to TRBJ2-1; D may be TRBD1 or TRBD2 (5 bases each). V was clipped by 4 bases and J by 7 bases, with 21 bases between them. The V gene's germline CDR1 is SGDLS and CDR2 YYNGEE. This CDR3 comprises 16 residues. The CDR3 DNA sequence: TGTGCCAGCAGCTCCTCCGGGGCCGCCTACGGGAATGAGCAGTTCTTC. Its protein is CASSSSGAAYGNEQFF.

This clonotype has more than one count but fewer than ten. The chain carries TRBV18 and TRBJ2-1; 8 positions match TRBD1. The CDR3 has 13 residues. The germline V gene encodes CDR1 KGHSH and CDR2 LQKENI. V gave up 4 bases and J gave up 8 bases; unmatched junction bases: 4. In nucleotides, the CDR3 is TGTGCCAGCTCACGACAGGGGAAACATGAGCAGTTCTTC. It codes for CASSRQGKHEQFF.

This clonotype was picked up a small number of times. The J gene is TRBJ1-5, the V gene TRBV20-1, with D perhaps TRBD1 (5 bases). The CDR3 covers 14 residues. The germline CDR1 and CDR2 sequences are DFQATT and SNEGSKA (reference sequence). Trimming left V 3 bases short and J 7 bases short, with 16 bases between. CDR3 DNA sequence: TGCAGTGCTAGCCCGGGGGTAATCAGGCAGCCCCAGCATTTT. Amino acids: CSASPGVIRQPQHF.

The V call is TRBV27, the J call TRBJ2-1; TRBD2 is a possible D gene (6 bases). Germline loops: CDR1 MNHEY, CDR2 SMNVEV (reference sequence). Trimming shortened V by 6 bases and J by 5 bases, and 17 bases separated the two germline ends. The CDR3 has 15 residues. The CDR3 sequence is CASRGAGPPHNEQFF. The CDR3 nucleotides read TGTGCCAGCAGGGGAGCGGGCCCGCCCCACAATGAGCAGTTCTTC.

The chain has TRBV12-3 or TRBV12-4 and TRBJ2-2; 13 positions agree with TRBD2. Trimming removed 4 bases from V and 5 bases from J; junction bases left unmatched: 7. CDR3 length: 17 amino acids. The CDR3 nucleotides read TGTGCCAGCAGTTCGGCTGGGACTAGCGGGATAACCGGGGAGCTGTTTTTT. This gives the protein CASSSAGTSGITGELFF.

The chain is built from TRBV5-1 and TRBJ2-5; D assignment may be TRBD1 or TRBD2 (5 bases each). Germline loops: CDR1 SGHRS, CDR2 YFSETQ. The V end was cut by 1 base, the J end by 7 bases, with 17 bases between. This CDR3 has 15 residues. CDR3 DNA sequence: TGCGCCAGCAGCTTGTATTTTCGGGACGGAGCGACCCAGTACTTC. Translating gives CASSLYFRDGATQYF.

This clonotype showed up just once. V usage is TRBV10-2 and J usage is TRBJ2-7, with D tentatively TRBD2 (6 bases). The V gene's germline CDR1 is WSHSY and CDR2 SAAADI. V gave up 7 bases and J gave up 5 bases, with 18 bases separating them. The CDR3 runs to 14 residues. The CDR3 region has the DNA TGCGCCAGCAAACGAACGGCTAGCGCAGACGAGCAGTACTTC. Its protein is CASKRTASADEQYF.

This clonotype has only a few counts. The chain recombines TRBV5-5 with TRBJ1-5; D might be TRBD1 (6 bases). The germline V gene encodes CDR1 SGHKS and CDR2 YYEKEE (reference sequence). This CDR3 has 15 amino acids. V lost 2 bases, J lost 5 bases, and 14 bases lay in between. The CDR3 loop reads CASSFKGGRDQPQHF. DNA for the CDR3: TGTGCCAGCAGCTTTAAGGGGGGGCGCGATCAGCCCCAGCATTTT.

This clonotype was counted between two and nine times. V usage is TRBV6-1 and J usage is TRBJ2-2; a possible D gene is TRBD1 (6 bases). V was shortened by 6 bases and J by 1 base, with 12 bases between the two germline ends. The CDR3 has 15 residues. The germline V gene has CDR1 MNHNS and CDR2 SASEGT. The CDR3 region is CASSKQGLNTGELFF. The CDR3 DNA is TGTGCCAGCAGCAAACAGGGTTTGAACACCGGGGAGCTGTTTTTT.

This clonotype showed up just a few times. The chain uses TRBV20-1 and TRBJ2-3; 7 bases fit TRBD2. Germline V gene sequence: CDR1 DFQATT, CDR2 SNEGSKA (reference sequence). V was clipped by 6 bases and J by 3 bases; unmatched bases: 12. There are 15 residues in the CDR3. Here the CDR3 reads CSAPGLTKRTDTQYF. CDR3 DNA: TGCAGTGCCCCGGGACTAACTAAGAGGACAGATACGCAGTATTTT.

In DNA form, the CDR3 reads TGTGCCACCAGAGGAGGGCCAAACACCGGGGAGCTGTTTTTT. It specifies CATRGGPNTGELFF. V is TRBV24-1 and J is TRBJ2-2, with a possible D match to TRBD2 (6 bases). Germline CDR1 and CDR2: KGHDR and SFDVKD. The ends were cut back, 7 bases at V and 2 bases at J, with 10 bases in the middle. The CDR3 runs to 14 residues.

This clonotype was observed a handful of times. The chain uses TRBV5-8 and TRBJ2-1; D is ambiguous. Trimming left V 5 bases short and J 1 base short, with 10 bases between. This CDR3 contains 14 residues. CDR1 is SGHTS, CDR2 YDEGEE, per germline. In DNA, the CDR3 is TGTGCCAGCAGATCCAGTGGGTCCTACAATGAGCAGTTCTTC. Residues: CASRSSGSYNEQFF.

This clonotype was observed many times. V gene TRBV5-1 combines with J gene TRBJ1-4; the D gene is possibly TRBD1 (5 bases). V lost 0 bases, J lost 2 bases, and 5 bases lay in between. CDR3 length: 14 residues. The germline gives CDR1 SGHRS, CDR2 YFSETQ. CDR3 amino acids: CASSLGGTNEKLFF. The CDR3 DNA reads TGCGCCAGCAGCTTGGGGGGGACTAATGAAAAACTGTTTTTT.

This chain joins TRBV30 and TRBJ2-7; tentatively, D is TRBD1 (6 bases). The CDR3 length is 12 residues. The germline CDR1 and CDR2 sequences are GTSNPN and SVGIG (reference sequence). The germline V and J ends were trimmed by 7 bases and 4 bases, with 14 bases remaining between them. CDR3 in DNA: TGTGCCTCGGCGACAGGAGAGTACGAGCAGTACTTC. It encodes CASATGEYEQYF. The whole variable domain, filled in from reference TRBV30 and TRBJ2-7, reads SQTIHQWPATLVQPVGSPLSLECTVEGTSNPNLYWYRQAAGRGLQLLFYSVGIGQISSEVPQNLSASRPQDRQFILSSKKLLLSDSGFYLCASATGEYEQYFGPGTRLTVT.